One and the same sample provided the 2 T cell receptor beta chains below, sequenced in a study of cytomegalovirus exposure and HLA in healthy donors. Primers included in the PCR were 60 Vbeta and 13 Jbeta primers. Produced via immunoSEQ multiplex PCR; TCRdb's table is partial and in-frame only. The repertoire table contains about 70,000 clones. Sequencing was performed on PBMCs. The receptors stem from a female donor in good health and CMV-seropositive.

The rearrangement links TRBV30 to TRBJ1-1; TRBD1 matches 8 bases. The CDR3 covers 13 residues. Germline loops: CDR1 GTSNPN, CDR2 SVGIG (reference sequence). J gave up 4 bases and V 4 bases, and 5 bases lay outside the gene matches. CDR3 bases: TGTGCCTGGACTGGTACAGGGGGCACTGAAGCTTTCTTT. Translated, it gives CAWTGTGGTEAFF.

This rearrangement joins TRBV28 to TRBJ1-6, with D maybe TRBD1 (6 bases). Trimming took 6 bases from V and 1 from J, leaving 10 bases between them. CDR1 MDHEN and CDR2 SYDVKM come from the germline V gene. The CDR3 contains 15 residues. The CDR3 nucleotides are TGTGCCAGCAGACGACAGGCTTCCTATAATTCACCCCTCCACTTT. Its protein product is CASRRQASYNSPLHF.